These 26 T cell receptor beta chains were sequenced from one sample in a study of CD8 T cells in ankylosing spondylitis. TCRdb used MiXCR to reprocess the 5' RACE reads, holding one entry per CDR3 protein. The data hold 340,000 or so distinct CDR3 sequences, with approximately 15% observed a single time. The sequenced material came from blood, either unsorted or a sorted T cell fraction (not recorded which). The origin of the receptors is a male donor with ankylosing spondylitis or in good health (not recorded which).

This clonotype showed up just a few times. The rearrangement links TRBV5-4 to TRBJ2-5, with D uncertain. The CDR3 is 11 amino acids. Germline CDR1 SGHNT, CDR2 YYREEE (reference sequence). The V and J ends lost 6 bases and 0 bases respectively, with 3 bases between them. CDR3 nucleotide sequence: TGTGCCAGCACCGACCAAGAGACCCAGTACTTC. Its protein is CASTDQETQYF.

This clonotype was seen a handful of times. The gene calls are TRBV20-1 and TRBJ2-5; 15 bases align to TRBD2. This CDR3 has 17 amino acids. Germline loops: CDR1 DFQATT, CDR2 SNEGSKA (reference sequence). V lost 7 bases to trimming and J lost 4 bases; unmatched junction nucleotides: 13. The CDR3 reads CSVDPGLAGGGGETQYF. The CDR3 DNA reads TGCAGTGTTGATCCGGGACTAGCGGGAGGAGGAGGAGAGACCCAGTACTTC.

This clonotype occurred a few times. The genes are TRBV28 and TRBJ1-1; no definite D call. CDR3 length: 14 residues. Germline CDR1 is MDHEN and CDR2 is SYDVKM. Trimming shortened V by 9 bases and J by 0 bases, and 14 bases separated the two germline ends. CDR3 in DNA: TGTGCCAGTAAAACCCGGGCCATGAACACTGAAGCTTTCTTT. Translated, it gives CASKTRAMNTEAFF.

The genes are TRBV5-1 and TRBJ1-1; TRBD1 might be the D (5 bases). The CDR3 has 14 amino acids. Looked up from germline, CDR1 is SGHRS and CDR2 is YFSETQ. With 5 bases removed from V and 6 bases from J, the gap between germline ends came to 17 bases. The CDR3 spells CASRVVWGEAEAFF. The CDR3 nucleotides read TGCGCCAGCAGAGTGGTTTGGGGGGAAGCTGAAGCTTTCTTT.

This clonotype occurred a few times. The chain recombines TRBV29-1 with TRBJ1-2, with TRBD1 matching over 9 bases. After removal of 6 bases from V and 7 bases from J, the junction contained 6 bases not matched to a gene. The CDR3 loop spans 12 amino acids. Germline V gene data show CDR1 as SQVTM and CDR2 as ANQGSEA. This CDR3 is CSVSGQGLGYTF. CDR3 nucleotide sequence: TGCAGCGTCTCTGGACAGGGGCTTGGCTACACCTTC. Full variable domain (rest looked up from reference TRBV29-1 and TRBJ1-2): SAVISQKPSRDICQRGTSLTIQCQVDSQVTMMFWYRQQPGQSLTLIATANQGSEATYESGFVIDKFPISRPNLTFSTLTVSNMSPEDSSIYLCSVSGQGLGYTFGSGTRLTVV.

Here the CDR3 DNA reads TGTGCCAGCAGCTTAGGACAGGGGATAAATCAGCCCCAGCATTTT. Amino acid sequence: CASSLGQGINQPQHF. The V and J genes are TRBV7-8 and TRBJ1-5; TRBD1 matches at 8 bases. V gave up 1 base and J gave up 4 bases; unmatched junction bases: 3. There are 15 residues in the CDR3. In germline, CDR1 is SGHVS, CDR2 FQNEAQ. The full variable domain, with the rest looked up from reference TRBV7-8 and TRBJ1-5, is GAGVSQSPRYKVAKRGQDVALRCDPISGHVSLFWYQQALGQGPEFLTYFQNEAQLDKSGLPSDRFFAERPEGSVSTLKIQRTQQEDSAVYLCASSLGQGINQPQHFGDGTRLSIL.

A few counts support this clonotype. This sequence joins TRBV27 and TRBJ2-3; D gene ambiguous. The V end was cut by 7 bases, the J end by 3 bases, with 17 bases between. The CDR3 loop spans 15 amino acids. Germline CDR1 reads MNHEY; CDR2 reads SMNVEV (reference sequence). CDR3 amino acids: CASKESHLRTDTQYF. The CDR3 nucleotides read TGTGCCAGCAAAGAGAGCCACCTGCGTACAGATACGCAGTATTTT.

This clonotype was counted ten times or more. The CDR3 region is CASTPRAPNTGELFF. The CDR3 DNA follows: TGTGCCAGCACCCCCCGGGCCCCCAACACCGGGGAGCTGTTTTTT. The chain links TRBV12-3 or TRBV12-4 to TRBJ2-2, with no clear D. V lost 7 bases, J lost 2 bases, and 14 bases lay in between. The CDR3 has 15 amino acids.

This rearrangement joins TRBV2 to TRBJ1-2; a possible D gene is TRBD1 (6 bases). Between the trimmed V and J ends, which lost 3 bases and 7 bases, there was a span of 12 bases. This CDR3 is 13 amino acids long. Per the germline V gene, CDR1 is SNHLY and CDR2 is FYNNEI. The CDR3 is CASSEDRLGGYTF. In DNA form, the CDR3 reads TGTGCCAGCAGTGAGGACAGATTGGGTGGCTACACCTTC.

This clonotype has only a few counts. J is TRBJ2-6 and V is TRBV12-3 or TRBV12-4; TRBD2 is a possible D gene (6 bases). The CDR3 is 14 residues long. Between the trimmed V and J ends, which lost 5 bases and 2 bases, there was a span of 7 bases. The CDR3 DNA is TGTGCCAGCAGTGCGGGGACTGGGGCCAACGTCCTGACTTTC. Translation: CASSAGTGANVLTF.

The rearrangement links TRBV12-3 or TRBV12-4 to TRBJ2-3, with D possibly TRBD1 on 5 matching bases. This CDR3 spans 15 amino acids. Trimming removed 7 bases at V and 5 bases at J, with 19 bases between. DNA for the CDR3: TGTGCCAGCACCTCAGGGTGGGGCCTTGAAGATACGCAGTATTTT. This sequence encodes CASTSGWGLEDTQYF.

This sequence joins TRBV4-1 and TRBJ2-7; 7 bases match TRBD1. This CDR3 is 14 amino acids long. J gave up 2 bases and V 1 base, and 2 bases lay outside the gene matches. Germline lookup yields CDR1 MGHRA and CDR2 YSYEKL. The CDR3 nucleotides read TGCGCCAGCAGCCAAGGAGACAGGGCCTACGAGCAGTACTTC. Translation: CASSQGDRAYEQYF.

V and J are TRBV4-2 and TRBJ2-7; D assignment may be TRBD1 or TRBD2 (7 bases each). The CDR3 consists of 16 residues. The germline V gene encodes CDR1 LGHNA and CDR2 YNFKEQ. Trimming left V 4 bases short and J 0 bases short, with 16 bases between. The CDR3 DNA follows: TGTGCCAGCAGCCCTGCAGGGGGGGTCGTCTCCTACGAGCAGTACTTC. Encoded protein: CASSPAGGVVSYEQYF.

The sample holds a few counts of this clonotype. J is TRBJ1-1 and V is TRBV5-1, with unresolved D. This CDR3 has 15 amino acids. V shed 0 bases and J shed 0 bases, with 9 bases lying between them. Germline lookup yields CDR1 SGHRS and CDR2 YFSETQ. In DNA form, the CDR3 reads TGCGCCAGCAGCTTGGATGGACGGCTGAACACTGAAGCTTTCTTT. It encodes CASSLDGRLNTEAFF. Supplemented by reference TRBV5-1 and TRBJ1-1, the full variable domain reads KAGVTQTPRYLIKTRGQQVTLSCSPISGHRSVSWYQQTPGQGLQFLFEYFSETQRNKGNFPGRFSGRQFSNSRSEMNVSTLELGDSALYLCASSLDGRLNTEAFFGQGTRLTVV.

This chain uses TRBV3-1 with TRBJ1-1; 7 bases are a match to TRBD1. Per the germline V gene, CDR1 is LGHDT and CDR2 is YNNKEL (reference sequence). The CDR3 contains 15 residues. V trimming: 0 bases; J trimming: 5 bases; junction bases outside the gene matches: 6. In DNA form, the CDR3 reads TGTGCCAGCAGCCAAGATCAGGCAGGGGGGACTGAAGCTTTCTTT. It encodes CASSQDQAGGTEAFF.

This clonotype has just a few counts. The rearrangement links TRBV19 to TRBJ2-1, with 10 bases aligning to TRBD2. Germline V gene sequence: CDR1 LNHDA, CDR2 SQIVND (reference sequence). V lost 3 bases to trimming and J lost 9 bases; unmatched junction nucleotides: 5. The CDR3 sequence is 14 residues long. CDR3 in DNA: TGTGCCAGTAGTATTCAGCGGGAGGGAACTGAGCAGTTCTTC. Its translation is CASSIQREGTEQFF.

This clonotype has more than one count but fewer than ten. V gene TRBV7-2 combines with J gene TRBJ2-5; 12 bases map to TRBD2. CDR1 is SGHTA, CDR2 FQGNSA, per germline. Germline trimming cut 3 bases from V and 3 bases from J; bases unmatched to any gene: 2. This CDR3 comprises 15 residues. The CDR3, as DNA: TGTGCCAGCAGCTTTTGGACTAGCGGGAAAGAGACCCAGTACTTC. This gives the protein CASSFWTSGKETQYF.

This clonotype appeared a few times. The rearrangement uses TRBV5-1 and TRBJ2-1; 8 bases line up with TRBD2. The junction had 9 bases not matched to a gene; V was cut back by 2 bases and J by 8 bases. CDR3 size: 15 residues. Germline V gene lookup returns CDR1 SGHRS and CDR2 YFSETQ. The CDR3 protein is CASSFSSGRGYEQFF. As DNA, the CDR3 is TGCGCCAGCAGCTTCTCAAGCGGGAGAGGATATGAGCAGTTCTTC.

There are a few counts of this clonotype. This rearrangement joins TRBV11-3 to TRBJ2-3; 8 nucleotides match TRBD2. The CDR3 is 17 amino acids. Germline V CDR1 and CDR2: SGHNT, YENEEA. The V segment lost 1 base and the J segment 3 bases; nucleotides outside the gene matches: 9. The CDR3 here is CASSLGQLGGVTDTQYF. As DNA, the CDR3 is TGTGCCAGCAGCTTAGGCCAACTCGGGGGGGTTACAGATACGCAGTATTTT.

The rearrangement joins TRBV20-1 to TRBJ2-5; TRBD2 matches at 7 bases. V lost 6 bases to trimming and J lost 2 bases; unmatched junction nucleotides: 3. Germline-derived CDR1 and CDR2 are DFQATT and SNEGSKA (reference sequence). There are 12 residues in the CDR3. CDR3 coding DNA: TGCAGTGCCATGGGACTACAAGAGACCCAGTACTTC. This translates into CSAMGLQETQYF.

This clonotype has just a few counts. J is TRBJ1-1 and V is TRBV3-1; D uncertain. The CDR3 is 13 amino acids. V was trimmed by 5 bases and J by 0 bases, leaving 7 bases between them. Per germline, CDR1 LGHDT and CDR2 YNNKEL (reference sequence). The CDR3 reads CASSFLLNTEAFF. CDR3 nucleotides: TGTGCCAGCAGCTTTTTATTGAACACTGAAGCTTTCTTT.

This clonotype was seen a handful of times. This chain connects TRBV3-1 to TRBJ2-1; 10 bases are a match to TRBD1. Per germline, CDR1 LGHDT and CDR2 YNNKEL (reference sequence). The CDR3 is made up of 15 amino acids. J was trimmed by 8 bases and V by 1 base; bases with no gene match: 5. The CDR3 protein is CASSQVRTGGHEQFF. The CDR3 nucleotides read TGTGCCAGCAGCCAAGTCCGGACAGGGGGGCATGAGCAGTTCTTC.

This clonotype was seen a few times. CDR3 nucleotides: TGTGCCAGCAGTCTCCAGACTAGCCCCTACGAGCAGTACTTC. This sequence encodes CASSLQTSPYEQYF. The V and J genes are TRBV7-2 and TRBJ2-7; 7 bases map to TRBD2. This CDR3 has 14 residues. The V gene's germline CDR1 is SGHTA and CDR2 FQGNSA. V trimming: 6 bases; J trimming: 2 bases; junction bases outside the gene matches: 7.

This clonotype was seen at least ten times. The chain uses TRBV29-1 and TRBJ2-5; possibly TRBD2 for D (5 bases). This CDR3 has 13 amino acids. V was cut by 5 bases and J by 5 bases, with 15 bases left in between. The germline V gene encodes CDR1 SQVTM and CDR2 ANQGSEA. CDR3 nucleotide sequence: TGCAGCGTTCACTCCCGGACTTGGGAGACCCAGTACTTC. Its protein product is CSVHSRTWETQYF.

This clonotype appeared many times. The rearrangement joins TRBV20-1 to TRBJ1-1, with TRBD1 identical over 7 bases. In germline, CDR1 is DFQATT, CDR2 SNEGSKA (reference sequence). This CDR3 comprises 13 residues. The ends lost 4 bases at V and 4 bases at J; junction bases unmatched: 6. The CDR3 region has the DNA TGCAGTGCTAAGAGACAGGGAATCACTGAAGCTTTCTTT. It yields the protein CSAKRQGITEAFF.

This clonotype was picked up a small number of times. This chain joins TRBV10-3 and TRBJ1-3, with D uncertain. Germline CDR1 and CDR2: ENHRY and SYGVKD. V lost 0 bases, J lost 8 bases, and 8 bases lay in between. This CDR3 is built from 13 residues. The DNA of the CDR3 is TGTGCCATCAGTGAGTCGGTGGAGGACACCATATATTTT. Protein: CAISESVEDTIYF.